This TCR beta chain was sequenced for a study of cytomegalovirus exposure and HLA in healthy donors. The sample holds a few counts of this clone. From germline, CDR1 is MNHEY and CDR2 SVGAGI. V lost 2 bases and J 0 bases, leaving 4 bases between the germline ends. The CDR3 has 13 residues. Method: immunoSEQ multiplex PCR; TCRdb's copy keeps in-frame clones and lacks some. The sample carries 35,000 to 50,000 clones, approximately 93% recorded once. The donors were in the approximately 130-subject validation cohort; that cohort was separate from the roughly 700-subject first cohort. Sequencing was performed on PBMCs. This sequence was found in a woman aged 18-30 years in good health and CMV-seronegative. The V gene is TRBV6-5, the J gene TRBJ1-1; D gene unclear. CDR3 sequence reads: CASSYRVNTEAFF. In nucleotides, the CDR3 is TGTGCCAGCAGTTACCGTGTGAACACTGAAGCTTTCTTT.